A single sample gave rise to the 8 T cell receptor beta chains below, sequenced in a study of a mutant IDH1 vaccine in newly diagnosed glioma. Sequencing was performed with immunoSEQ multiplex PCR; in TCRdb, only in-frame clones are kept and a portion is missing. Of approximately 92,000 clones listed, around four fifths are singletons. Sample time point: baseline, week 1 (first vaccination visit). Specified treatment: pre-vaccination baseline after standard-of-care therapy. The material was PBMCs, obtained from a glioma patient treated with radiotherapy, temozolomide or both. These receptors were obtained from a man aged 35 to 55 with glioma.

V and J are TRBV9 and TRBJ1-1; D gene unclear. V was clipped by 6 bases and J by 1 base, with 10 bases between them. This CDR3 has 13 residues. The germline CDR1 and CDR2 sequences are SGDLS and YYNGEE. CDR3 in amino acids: CASNRKGNTEAFF. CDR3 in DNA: TGTGCCAGCAATCGTAAGGGGAACACTGAAGCTTTCTTT. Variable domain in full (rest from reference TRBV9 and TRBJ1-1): DSGVTQTPKHLITATGQRVTLRCSPRSGDLSVYWYQQSLDQGLQFLIQYYNGEERAKGNILERFSAQQFPDLHSELNLSSLELGDSALYFCASNRKGNTEAFFGQGTRLTVV.

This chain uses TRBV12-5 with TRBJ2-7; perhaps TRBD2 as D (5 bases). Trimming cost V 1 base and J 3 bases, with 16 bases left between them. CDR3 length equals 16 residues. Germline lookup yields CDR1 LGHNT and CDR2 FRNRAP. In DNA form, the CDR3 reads TGTGCTAGTGGTTTGGCTCGGACTCTCGCAGGCTACGAGCAGTACTTC. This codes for CASGLARTLAGYEQYF.

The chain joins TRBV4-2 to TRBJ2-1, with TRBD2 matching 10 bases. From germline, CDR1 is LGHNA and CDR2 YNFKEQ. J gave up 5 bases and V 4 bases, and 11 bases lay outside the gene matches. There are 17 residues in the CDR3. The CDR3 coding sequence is TGTGCCAGCAGCCTAGGGGCTAGCGGGAGTCCTAACAATGAGCAGTTCTTC. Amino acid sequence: CASSLGASGSPNNEQFF.

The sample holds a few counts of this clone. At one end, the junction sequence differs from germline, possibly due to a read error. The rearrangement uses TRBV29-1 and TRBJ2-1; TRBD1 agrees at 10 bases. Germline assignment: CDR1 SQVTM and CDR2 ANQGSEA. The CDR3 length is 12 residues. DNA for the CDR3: TGCAGCGTCGCCAGACAGGGGGCTCTTTGGGTCTTC. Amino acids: CSVARQGALWVF.

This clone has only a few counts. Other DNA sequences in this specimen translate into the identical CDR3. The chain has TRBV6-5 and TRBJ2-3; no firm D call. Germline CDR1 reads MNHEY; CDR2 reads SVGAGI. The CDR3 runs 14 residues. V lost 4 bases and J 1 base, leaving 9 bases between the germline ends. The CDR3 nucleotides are TGTGCCAGCAGTTCCCGGCGCGGCACAGATACGCAGTATTTT. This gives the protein CASSSRRGTDTQYF.

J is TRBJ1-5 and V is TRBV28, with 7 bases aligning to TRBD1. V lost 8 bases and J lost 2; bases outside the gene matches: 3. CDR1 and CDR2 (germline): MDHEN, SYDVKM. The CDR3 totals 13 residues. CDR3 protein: CASDGQGNQPQHF. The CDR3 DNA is TGTGCCAGCGACGGACAGGGCAATCAGCCCCAGCATTTT. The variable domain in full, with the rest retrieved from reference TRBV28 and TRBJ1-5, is DVKVTQSSRYLVKRTGEKVFLECVQDMDHENMFWYRQDPGLGLRLIYFSYDVKMKEKGDIPEGYSVSREKKERFSLILESASTNQTSMYLCASDGQGNQPQHFGDGTRLSIL.

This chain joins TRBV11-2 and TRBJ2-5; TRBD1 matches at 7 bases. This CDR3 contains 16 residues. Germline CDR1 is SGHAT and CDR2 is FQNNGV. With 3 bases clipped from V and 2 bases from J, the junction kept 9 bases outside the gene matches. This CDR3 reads CASSFSRTGFQETQYF. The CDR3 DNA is TGTGCCAGCAGCTTCTCCCGGACAGGCTTTCAAGAGACCCAGTACTTC.

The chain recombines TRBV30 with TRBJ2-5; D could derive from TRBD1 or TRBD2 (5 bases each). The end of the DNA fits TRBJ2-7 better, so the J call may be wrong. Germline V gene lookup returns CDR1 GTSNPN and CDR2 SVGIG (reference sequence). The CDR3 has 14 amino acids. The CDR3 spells CAWSGDGTNYEQYF. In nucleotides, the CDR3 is TGTGCCTGGAGTGGCGACGGGACCAACTACGAGCAGTACTTC.